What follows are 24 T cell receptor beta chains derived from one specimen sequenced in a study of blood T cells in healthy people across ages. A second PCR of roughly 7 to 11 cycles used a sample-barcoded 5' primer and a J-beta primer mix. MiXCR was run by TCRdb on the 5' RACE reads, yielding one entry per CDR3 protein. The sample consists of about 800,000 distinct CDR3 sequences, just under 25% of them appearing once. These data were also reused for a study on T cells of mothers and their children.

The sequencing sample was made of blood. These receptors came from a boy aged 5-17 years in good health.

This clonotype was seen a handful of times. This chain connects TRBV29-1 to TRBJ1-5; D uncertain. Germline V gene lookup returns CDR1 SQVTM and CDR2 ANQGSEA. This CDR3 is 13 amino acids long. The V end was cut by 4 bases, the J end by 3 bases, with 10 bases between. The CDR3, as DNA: TGCAGCGTTGGAGTAGGATCCAATCAGCCCCAGCATTTT. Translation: CSVGVGSNQPQHF.

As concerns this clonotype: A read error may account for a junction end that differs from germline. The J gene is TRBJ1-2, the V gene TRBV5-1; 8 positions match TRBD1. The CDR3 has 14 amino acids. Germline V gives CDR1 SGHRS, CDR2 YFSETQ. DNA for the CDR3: TGTGCCAGCAGCTCCGGGACAGGTGTCTATGGCTACACCTTC. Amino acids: CASSSGTGVYGYTF.

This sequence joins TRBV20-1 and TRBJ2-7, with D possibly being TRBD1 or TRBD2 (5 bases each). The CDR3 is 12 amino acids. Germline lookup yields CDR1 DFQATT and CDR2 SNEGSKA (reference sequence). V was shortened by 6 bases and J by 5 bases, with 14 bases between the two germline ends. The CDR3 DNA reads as TGCAGTGCAACCGGGACGGGCCACGAGCAGTACTTC. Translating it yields CSATGTGHEQYF.

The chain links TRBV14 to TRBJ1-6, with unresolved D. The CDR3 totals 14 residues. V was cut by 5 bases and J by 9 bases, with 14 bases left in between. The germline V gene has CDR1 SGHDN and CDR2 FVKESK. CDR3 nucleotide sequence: TGTGCCAGCAGCGACCTGAGGGTAGCTTCACCCCTCCACTTT. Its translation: CASSDLRVASPLHF. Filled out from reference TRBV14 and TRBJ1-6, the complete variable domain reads EAGVTQFPSHSVIEKGQTVTLRCDPISGHDNLYWYRRVMGKEIKFLLHFVKESKQDESGMPNNRFLAERTGGTYSTLKVQPAELEDSGVYFCASSDLRVASPLHFGNGTRLTVT.

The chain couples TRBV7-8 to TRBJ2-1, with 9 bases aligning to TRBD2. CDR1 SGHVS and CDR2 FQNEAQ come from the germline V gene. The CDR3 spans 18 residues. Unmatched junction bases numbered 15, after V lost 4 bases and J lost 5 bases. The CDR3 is CASSSNPAALAGDNEQFF. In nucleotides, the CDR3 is TGTGCCAGCAGCTCGAATCCCGCCGCCTTAGCGGGGGACAATGAGCAGTTCTTC. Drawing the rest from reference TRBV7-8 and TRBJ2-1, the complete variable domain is GAGVSQSPRYKVAKRGQDVALRCDPISGHVSLFWYQQALGQGPEFLTYFQNEAQLDKSGLPSDRFFAERPEGSVSTLKIQRTQQEDSAVYLCASSSNPAALAGDNEQFFGPGTRLTVL.

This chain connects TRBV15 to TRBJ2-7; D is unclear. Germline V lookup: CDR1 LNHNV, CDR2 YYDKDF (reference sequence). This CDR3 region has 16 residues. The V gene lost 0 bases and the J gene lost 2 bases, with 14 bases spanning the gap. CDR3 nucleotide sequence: TGTGCCACCAGCAGAGATCTGGCAGCCCACCCCTACGAGCAGTACTTC. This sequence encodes CATSRDLAAHPYEQYF.

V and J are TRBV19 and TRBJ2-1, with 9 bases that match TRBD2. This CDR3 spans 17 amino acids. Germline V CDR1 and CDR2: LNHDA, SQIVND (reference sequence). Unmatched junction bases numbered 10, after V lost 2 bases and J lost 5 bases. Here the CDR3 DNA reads TGTGCCAGTAGTATAAAGGCGGGGGGGGCTCGTGACAATGAGCAGTTCTTC. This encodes CASSIKAGGARDNEQFF. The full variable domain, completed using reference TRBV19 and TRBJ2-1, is DGGITQSPKYLFRKEGQNVTLSCEQNLNHDAMYWYRQDPGQGLRLIYYSQIVNDFQKGDIAEGYSVSREKKESFPLTVTSAQKNPTAFYLCASSIKAGGARDNEQFFGPGTRLTVL.

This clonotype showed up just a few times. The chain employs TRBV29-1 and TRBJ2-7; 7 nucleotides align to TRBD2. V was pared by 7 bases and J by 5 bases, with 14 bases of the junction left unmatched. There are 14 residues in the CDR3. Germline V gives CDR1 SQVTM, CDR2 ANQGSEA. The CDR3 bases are TGCAGCGGGACCGGGCCGGGAGGATTCGACGAGCAGTACTTC. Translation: CSGTGPGGFDEQYF.

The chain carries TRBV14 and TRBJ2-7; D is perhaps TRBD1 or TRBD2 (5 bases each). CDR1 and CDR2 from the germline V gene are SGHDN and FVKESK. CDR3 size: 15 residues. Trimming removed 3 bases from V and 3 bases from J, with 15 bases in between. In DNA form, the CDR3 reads TGTGCCAGCAGCCAGGGGGTCCCCAGAATCTACGAGCAGTACTTC. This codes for CASSQGVPRIYEQYF. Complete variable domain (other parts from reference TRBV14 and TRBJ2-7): EAGVTQFPSHSVIEKGQTVTLRCDPISGHDNLYWYRRVMGKEIKFLLHFVKESKQDESGMPNNRFLAERTGGTYSTLKVQPAELEDSGVYFCASSQGVPRIYEQYFGPGTRLTVT.

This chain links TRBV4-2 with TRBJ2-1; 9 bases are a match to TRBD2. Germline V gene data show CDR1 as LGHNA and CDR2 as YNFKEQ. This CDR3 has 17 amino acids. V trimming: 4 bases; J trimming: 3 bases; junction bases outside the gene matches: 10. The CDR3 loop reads CASSRGIAGVSYNEQFF. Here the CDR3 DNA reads TGTGCCAGCAGCCGAGGGATAGCGGGAGTAAGCTACAATGAGCAGTTCTTC.

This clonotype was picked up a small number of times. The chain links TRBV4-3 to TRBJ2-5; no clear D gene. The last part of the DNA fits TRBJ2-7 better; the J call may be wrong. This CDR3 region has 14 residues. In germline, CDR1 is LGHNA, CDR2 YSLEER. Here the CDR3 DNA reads TGCGCCAGCAGCCAAGATTGGGCCTCTCTCGAGCAGTACTTC. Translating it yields CASSQDWASLEQYF.

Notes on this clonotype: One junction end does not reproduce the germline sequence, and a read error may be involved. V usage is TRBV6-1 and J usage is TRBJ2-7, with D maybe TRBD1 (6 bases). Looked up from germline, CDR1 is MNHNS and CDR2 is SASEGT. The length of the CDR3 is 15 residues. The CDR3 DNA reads TGTGCCAGCAGCATCATAACAGGGACCGACTACGAGCGGTACTTC. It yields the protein CASSIITGTDYERYF.

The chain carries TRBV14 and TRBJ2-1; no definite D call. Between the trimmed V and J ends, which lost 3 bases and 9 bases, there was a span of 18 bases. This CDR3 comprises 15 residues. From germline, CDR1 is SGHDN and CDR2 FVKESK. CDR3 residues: CASSQGNGPLAEQFF. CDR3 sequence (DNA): TGTGCCAGCAGCCAGGGAAATGGTCCCCTGGCTGAGCAGTTCTTC.

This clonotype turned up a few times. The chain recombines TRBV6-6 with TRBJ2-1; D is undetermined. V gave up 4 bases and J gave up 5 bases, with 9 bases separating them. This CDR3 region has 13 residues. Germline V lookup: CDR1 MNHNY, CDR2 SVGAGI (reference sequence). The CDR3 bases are TGTGCCAGCAGTTTAGGGTATGACAATGAGCAGTTCTTC. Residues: CASSLGYDNEQFF.

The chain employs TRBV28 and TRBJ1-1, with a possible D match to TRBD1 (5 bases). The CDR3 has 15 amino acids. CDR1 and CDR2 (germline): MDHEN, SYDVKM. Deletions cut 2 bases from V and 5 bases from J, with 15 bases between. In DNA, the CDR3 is TGTGCCAGCAGTTTAGGTTCCAGGGCGGAAACTGAAGCTTTCTTT. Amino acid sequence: CASSLGSRAETEAFF.

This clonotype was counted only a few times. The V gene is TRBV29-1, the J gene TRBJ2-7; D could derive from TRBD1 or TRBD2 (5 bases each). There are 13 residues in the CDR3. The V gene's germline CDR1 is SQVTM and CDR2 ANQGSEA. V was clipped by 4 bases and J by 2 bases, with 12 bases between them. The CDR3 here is CSVVGTATYEQYF. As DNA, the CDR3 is TGCAGCGTTGTAGGGACGGCAACCTACGAGCAGTACTTC.

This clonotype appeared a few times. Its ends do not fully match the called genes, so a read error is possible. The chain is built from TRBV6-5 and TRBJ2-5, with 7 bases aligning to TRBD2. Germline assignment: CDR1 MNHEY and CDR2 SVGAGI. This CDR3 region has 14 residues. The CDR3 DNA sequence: TGTGCCAGCAGTCTAGCGGAGCACCAAGAGACCCAGTGCTTC. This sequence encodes CASSLAEHQETQCF.

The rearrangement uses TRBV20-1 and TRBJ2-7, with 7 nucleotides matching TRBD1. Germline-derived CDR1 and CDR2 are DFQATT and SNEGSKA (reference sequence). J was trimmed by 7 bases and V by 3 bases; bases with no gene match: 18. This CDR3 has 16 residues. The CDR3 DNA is TGCAGTGCTAGGCCACTCCAGGGGGTTCTCGGGTGGGAGCAGTACTTC. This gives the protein CSARPLQGVLGWEQYF.

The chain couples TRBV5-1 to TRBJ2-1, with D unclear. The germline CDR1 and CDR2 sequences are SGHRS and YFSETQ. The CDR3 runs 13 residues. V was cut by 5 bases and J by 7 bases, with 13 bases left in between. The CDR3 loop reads CASSHTGFNEQFF. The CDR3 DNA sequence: TGCGCCAGCAGTCATACTGGATTTAATGAGCAGTTCTTC.

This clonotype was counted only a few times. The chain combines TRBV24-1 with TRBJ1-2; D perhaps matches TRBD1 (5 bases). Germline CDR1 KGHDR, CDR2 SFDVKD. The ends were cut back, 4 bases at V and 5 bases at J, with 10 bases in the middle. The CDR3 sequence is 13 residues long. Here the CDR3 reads CATSDPTEYGYTF. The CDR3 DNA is TGTGCCACCAGTGACCCGACAGAATATGGCTACACCTTC.

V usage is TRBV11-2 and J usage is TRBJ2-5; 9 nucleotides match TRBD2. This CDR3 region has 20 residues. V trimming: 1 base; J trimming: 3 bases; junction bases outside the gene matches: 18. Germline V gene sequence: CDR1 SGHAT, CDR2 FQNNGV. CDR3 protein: CASSLVRFRTSATPEETQYF. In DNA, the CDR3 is TGTGCCAGCAGCTTAGTAAGGTTTCGGACTAGCGCCACGCCCGAAGAGACCCAGTACTTC.

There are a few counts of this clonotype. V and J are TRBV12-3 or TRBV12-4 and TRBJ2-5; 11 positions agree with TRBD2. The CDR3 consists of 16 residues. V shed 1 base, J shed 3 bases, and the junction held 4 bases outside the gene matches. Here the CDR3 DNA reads TGTGCCAGCAGTTTAGAGGTAGCGGGAGGGAAAGAGACCCAGTACTTC. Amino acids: CASSLEVAGGKETQYF.

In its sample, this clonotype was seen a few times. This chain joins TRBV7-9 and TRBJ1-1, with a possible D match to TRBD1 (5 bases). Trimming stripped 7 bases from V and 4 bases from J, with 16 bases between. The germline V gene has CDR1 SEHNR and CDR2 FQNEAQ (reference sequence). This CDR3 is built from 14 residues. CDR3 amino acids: CASIRRGVTTEAFF. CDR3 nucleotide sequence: TGTGCCAGCATCCGAAGAGGGGTGACCACTGAAGCTTTCTTT.

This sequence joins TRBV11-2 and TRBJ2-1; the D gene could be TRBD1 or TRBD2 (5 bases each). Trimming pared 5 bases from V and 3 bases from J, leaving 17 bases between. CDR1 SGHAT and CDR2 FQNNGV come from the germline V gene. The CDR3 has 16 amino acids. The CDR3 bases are TGTGCCAGCAGCCCTGGGACGGAGAGACTCTACAATGAGCAGTTCTTC. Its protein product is CASSPGTERLYNEQFF.